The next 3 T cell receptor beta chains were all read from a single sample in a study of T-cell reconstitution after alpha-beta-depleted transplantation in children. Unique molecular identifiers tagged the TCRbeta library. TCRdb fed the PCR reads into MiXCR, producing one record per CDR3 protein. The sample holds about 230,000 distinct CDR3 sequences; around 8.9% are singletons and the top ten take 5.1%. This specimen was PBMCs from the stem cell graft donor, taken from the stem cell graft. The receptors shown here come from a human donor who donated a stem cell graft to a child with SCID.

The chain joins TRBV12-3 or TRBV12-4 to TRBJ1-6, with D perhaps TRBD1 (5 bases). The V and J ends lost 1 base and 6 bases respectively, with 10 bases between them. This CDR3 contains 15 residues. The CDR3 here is CASSLDGGTNSPLHF. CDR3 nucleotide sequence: TGTGCCAGCAGTTTAGATGGAGGGACTAATTCACCCCTCCACTTT.

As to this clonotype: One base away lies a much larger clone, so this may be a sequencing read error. The CDR3 coding sequence is TGCAGCTGCTTGCTAGGAGGGGGCTACGAGCAGTACTTC. Encoded protein: CSCLLGGGYEQYF. This rearrangement joins TRBV29-1 to TRBJ2-7, with D perhaps TRBD1 or TRBD2 (6 bases each). Per the germline V gene, CDR1 is SQVTM and CDR2 is ANQGSEA. This CDR3 is built from 13 residues. The V and J ends lost 8 bases and 3 bases respectively, with 17 bases between them.

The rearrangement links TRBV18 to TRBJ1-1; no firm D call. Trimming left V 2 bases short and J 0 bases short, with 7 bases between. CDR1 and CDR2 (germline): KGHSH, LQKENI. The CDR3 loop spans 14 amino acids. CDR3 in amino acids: CASSPDMMNTEAFF. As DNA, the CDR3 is TGTGCCAGCTCACCAGACATGATGAACACTGAAGCTTTCTTT.